The present T cell receptor (beta chain) was sequenced within a study of T cell clones after liver transplantation. Study details: In this trial, immunosuppression withdrawal was attempted within 2 years of liver transplant. Three of eight recipients were HCV-positive; others had non-autoimmune, non-viral indications. Study observations and caveats: These preliminary findings come from unstandardized post-transplant sampling times.

Note on this clone: Its antigen remains unidentified.

The CDR3 covers 15 residues. V was pared by 7 bases and J by 3 bases, with 15 bases between. Germline CDR1 and CDR2: SGHTA and FQGNSA. Repertoires were generated with immunoSEQ multiplex PCR, while TCRdb's copy carries only in-frame clones and drops some. The table has around 110,000 clones, 90% seen once. J is TRBJ1-4 and V is TRBV7-2; D might be TRBD1 (6 bases). Sequencing used CD4+ T cells from blood, obtained 12 months after liver transplant. This sequence originates from a human patient who received a liver transplant. The graft donor may be the source of some T cells. CDR3 DNA: TGTGCCAGCAACACGAAGGGGGGAGCTAATGAAAAACTGTTTTTT. Residues: CASNTKGGANEKLFF.